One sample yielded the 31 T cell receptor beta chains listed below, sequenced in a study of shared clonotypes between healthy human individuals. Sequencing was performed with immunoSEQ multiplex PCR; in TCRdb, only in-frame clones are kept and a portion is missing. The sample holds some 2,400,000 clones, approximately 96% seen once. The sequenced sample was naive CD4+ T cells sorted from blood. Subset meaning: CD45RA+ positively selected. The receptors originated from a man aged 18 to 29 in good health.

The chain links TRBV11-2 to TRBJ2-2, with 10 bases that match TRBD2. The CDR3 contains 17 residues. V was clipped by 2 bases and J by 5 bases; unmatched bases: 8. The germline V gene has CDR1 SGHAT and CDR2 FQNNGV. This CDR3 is CASSLSPASGGTGELFF. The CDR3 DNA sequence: TGTGCCAGCAGCTTAAGTCCTGCTAGCGGGGGAACCGGGGAGCTGTTTTTT.

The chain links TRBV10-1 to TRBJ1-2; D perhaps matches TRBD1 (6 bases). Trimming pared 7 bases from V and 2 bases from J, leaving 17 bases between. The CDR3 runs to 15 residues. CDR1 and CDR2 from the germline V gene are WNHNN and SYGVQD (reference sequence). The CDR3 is CASTPGAGDNYGYTF. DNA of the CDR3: TGCGCCAGCACCCCGGGGGCAGGGGACAACTATGGCTACACCTTC.

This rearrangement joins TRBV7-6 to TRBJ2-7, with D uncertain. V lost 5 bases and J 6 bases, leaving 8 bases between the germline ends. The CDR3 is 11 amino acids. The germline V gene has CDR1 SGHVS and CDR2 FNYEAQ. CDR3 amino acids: CASSLSSEQYF. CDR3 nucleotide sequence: TGTGCCAGCAGCCTCAGTAGCGAGCAGTACTTC.

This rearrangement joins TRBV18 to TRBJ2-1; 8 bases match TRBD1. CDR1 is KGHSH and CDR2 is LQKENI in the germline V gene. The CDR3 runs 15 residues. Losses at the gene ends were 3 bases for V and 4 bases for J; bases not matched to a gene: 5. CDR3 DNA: TGTGCCAGCTCACCTGCGGGACAGGCTTACAATGAGCAGTTCTTC. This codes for CASSPAGQAYNEQFF.

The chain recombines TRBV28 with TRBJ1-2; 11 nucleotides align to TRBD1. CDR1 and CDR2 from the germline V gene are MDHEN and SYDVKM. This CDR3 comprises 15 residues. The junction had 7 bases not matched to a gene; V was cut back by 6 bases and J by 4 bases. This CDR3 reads CASSGGGTGGYGYTF. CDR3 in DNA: TGTGCCAGCAGCGGTGGGGGGACAGGGGGCTATGGCTACACCTTC.

The CDR3 coding sequence is TGTGCCAGCAGTCCGGGACAGGGAATGGGTACGCAGTATTTT. It encodes CASSPGQGMGTQYF. The chain carries TRBV25-1 and TRBJ2-3, with 9 bases fitting TRBD1. Germline CDR1 is MGHDK and CDR2 is SYGVNS. The V gene end was trimmed by 5 bases and the J gene end by 8 bases; junction bases not matched to a gene: 8. The CDR3 has 14 amino acids.

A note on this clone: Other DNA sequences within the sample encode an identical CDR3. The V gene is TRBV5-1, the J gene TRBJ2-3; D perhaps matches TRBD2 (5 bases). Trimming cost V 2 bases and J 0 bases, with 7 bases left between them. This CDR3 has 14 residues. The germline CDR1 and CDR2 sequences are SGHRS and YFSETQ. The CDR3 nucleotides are TGCGCCAGCAGCTTACGGGGTAGCACAGATACGCAGTATTTT. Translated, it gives CASSLRGSTDTQYF.

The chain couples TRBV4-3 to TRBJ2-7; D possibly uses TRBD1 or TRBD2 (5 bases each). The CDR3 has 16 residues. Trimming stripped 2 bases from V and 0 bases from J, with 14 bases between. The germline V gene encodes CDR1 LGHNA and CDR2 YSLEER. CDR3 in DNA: TGCGCCAGCAGCCAACTCGGGGCAGCTGGCTCCTACGAGCAGTACTTC. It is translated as CASSQLGAAGSYEQYF.

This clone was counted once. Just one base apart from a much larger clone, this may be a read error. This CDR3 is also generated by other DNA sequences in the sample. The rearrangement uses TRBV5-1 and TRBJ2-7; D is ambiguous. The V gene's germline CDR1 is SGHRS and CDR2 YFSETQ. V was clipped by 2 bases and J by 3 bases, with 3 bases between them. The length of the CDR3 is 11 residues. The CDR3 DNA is TGCGCCAGCAGCTTCGGCTACGAGCAGTACTTC. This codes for CASSFGYEQYF.

CDR3 DNA sequence: TGCGCCAGCAGCTGGTCCGGGACGTTTCAAGAAAAACTGTTTTTT. This translates into CASSWSGTFQEKLFF. The chain combines TRBV5-1 with TRBJ1-4, with D tentatively TRBD1 (5 bases). Germline CDR1 reads SGHRS; CDR2 reads YFSETQ. The CDR3 runs 15 residues. Trimming left V 3 bases short and J 8 bases short, with 17 bases between.

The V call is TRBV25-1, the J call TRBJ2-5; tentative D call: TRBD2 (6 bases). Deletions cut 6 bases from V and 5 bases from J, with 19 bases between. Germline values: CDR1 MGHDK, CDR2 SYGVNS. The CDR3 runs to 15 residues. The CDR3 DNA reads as TGTGCCAGCAGCCCCACTAGCAGCATATACGAGACCCAGTACTTC. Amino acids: CASSPTSSIYETQYF.

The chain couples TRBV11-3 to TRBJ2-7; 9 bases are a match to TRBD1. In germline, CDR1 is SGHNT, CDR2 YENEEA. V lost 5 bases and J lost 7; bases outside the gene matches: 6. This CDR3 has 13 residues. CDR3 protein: CASSRDRDGEQYF. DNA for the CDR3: TGTGCCAGCAGCAGGGACAGGGACGGAGAGCAGTACTTC.

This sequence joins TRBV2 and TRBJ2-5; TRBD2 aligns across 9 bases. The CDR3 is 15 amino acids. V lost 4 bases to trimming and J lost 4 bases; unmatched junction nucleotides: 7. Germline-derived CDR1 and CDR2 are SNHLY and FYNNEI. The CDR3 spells CASSVLGGGVETQYF. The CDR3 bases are TGTGCCAGCAGTGTCCTAGGCGGGGGGGTAGAGACCCAGTACTTC.

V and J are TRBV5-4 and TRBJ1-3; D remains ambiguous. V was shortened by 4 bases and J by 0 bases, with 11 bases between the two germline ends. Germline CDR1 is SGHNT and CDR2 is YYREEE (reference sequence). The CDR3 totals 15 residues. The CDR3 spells CASSPDIASGNTIYF. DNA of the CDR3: TGTGCCAGCAGCCCCGACATTGCCTCTGGAAACACCATATATTTT.

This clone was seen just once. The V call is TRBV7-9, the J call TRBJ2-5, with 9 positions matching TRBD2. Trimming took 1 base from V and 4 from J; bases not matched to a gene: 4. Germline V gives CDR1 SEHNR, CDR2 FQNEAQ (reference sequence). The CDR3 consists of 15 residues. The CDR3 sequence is CASSLGSGRLETQYF. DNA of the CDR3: TGTGCCAGCAGCTTAGGTAGCGGGAGACTAGAGACCCAGTACTTC.

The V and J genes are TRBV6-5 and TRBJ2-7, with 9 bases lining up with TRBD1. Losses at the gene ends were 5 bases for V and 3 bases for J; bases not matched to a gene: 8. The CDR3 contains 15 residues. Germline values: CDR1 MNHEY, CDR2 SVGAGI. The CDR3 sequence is CASSQSPGQGYEQYF. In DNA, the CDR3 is TGTGCCAGCAGTCAAAGTCCGGGACAGGGCTACGAGCAGTACTTC.

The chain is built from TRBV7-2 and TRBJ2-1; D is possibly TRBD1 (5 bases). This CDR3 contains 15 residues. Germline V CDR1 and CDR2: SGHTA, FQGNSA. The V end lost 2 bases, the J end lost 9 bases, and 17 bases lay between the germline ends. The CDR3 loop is CASSLNLQGFGEQFF. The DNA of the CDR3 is TGTGCCAGCAGCTTAAATTTGCAGGGTTTTGGTGAGCAGTTCTTC.

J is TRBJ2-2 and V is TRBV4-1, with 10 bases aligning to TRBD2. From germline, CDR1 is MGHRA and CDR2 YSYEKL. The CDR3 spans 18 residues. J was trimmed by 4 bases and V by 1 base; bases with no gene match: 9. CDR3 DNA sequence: TGCGCCAGCAGCCAAGCAGATAGCGGGAGGAGAGGCACCGGGGAGCTGTTTTTT. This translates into CASSQADSGRRGTGELFF.

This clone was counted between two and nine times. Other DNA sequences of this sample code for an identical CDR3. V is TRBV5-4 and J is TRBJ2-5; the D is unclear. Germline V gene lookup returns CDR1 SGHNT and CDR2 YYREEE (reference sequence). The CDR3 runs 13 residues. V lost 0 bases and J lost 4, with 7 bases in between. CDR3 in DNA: TGTGCCAGCAGCTTGGAGGGCAGAGAGACCCAGTACTTC. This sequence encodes CASSLEGRETQYF.

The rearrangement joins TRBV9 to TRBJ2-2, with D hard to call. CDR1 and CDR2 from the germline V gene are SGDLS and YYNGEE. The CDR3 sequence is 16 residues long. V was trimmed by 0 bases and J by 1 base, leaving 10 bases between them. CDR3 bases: TGTGCCAGCAGCGTAGGTGAGACTGGGAACACCGGGGAGCTGTTTTTT. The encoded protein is CASSVGETGNTGELFF.

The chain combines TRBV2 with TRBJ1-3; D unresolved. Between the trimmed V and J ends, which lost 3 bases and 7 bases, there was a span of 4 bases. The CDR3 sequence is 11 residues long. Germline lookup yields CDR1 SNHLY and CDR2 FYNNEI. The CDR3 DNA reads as TGTGCCAGCAGTGACCCGAACACCATATATTTT. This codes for CASSDPNTIYF.

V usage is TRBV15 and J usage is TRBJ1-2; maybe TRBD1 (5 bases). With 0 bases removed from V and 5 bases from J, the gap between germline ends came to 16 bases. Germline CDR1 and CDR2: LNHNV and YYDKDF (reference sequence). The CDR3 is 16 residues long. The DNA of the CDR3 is TGTGCCACCAGCAGAGACTACCCATTCGGGGGGTATGGCTACACCTTC. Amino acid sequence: CATSRDYPFGGYGYTF.

The CDR3 reads CASSLVFHGGYGYTF. CDR3 bases: TGTGCCAGCAGCTTGGTTTTTCACGGAGGCTATGGCTACACCTTC. The V gene is TRBV4-2, the J gene TRBJ1-2; D call uncertain. CDR1 and CDR2 (germline): LGHNA, YNFKEQ. The ends were cut back, 5 bases at V and 4 bases at J, with 17 bases in the middle. The CDR3 sequence is 15 residues long.

The chain's CDR3 is CASSRPQGVRETQYF. The CDR3 DNA is TGCGCCAGCAGCAGACCACAGGGGGTCCGGGAGACCCAGTACTTC. J is TRBJ2-5 and V is TRBV5-1, with TRBD1 identical over 8 bases. CDR3 size: 15 residues. Germline CDR1 SGHRS, CDR2 YFSETQ. The V and J ends lost 4 bases and 5 bases, in that order; junction bases with no gene match: 10.

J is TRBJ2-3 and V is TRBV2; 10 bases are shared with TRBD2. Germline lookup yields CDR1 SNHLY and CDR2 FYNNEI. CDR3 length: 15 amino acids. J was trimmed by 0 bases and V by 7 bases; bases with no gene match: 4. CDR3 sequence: CASTETSGSTDTQYF. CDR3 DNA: TGTGCCAGCACTGAGACTAGCGGGAGCACAGATACGCAGTATTTT.

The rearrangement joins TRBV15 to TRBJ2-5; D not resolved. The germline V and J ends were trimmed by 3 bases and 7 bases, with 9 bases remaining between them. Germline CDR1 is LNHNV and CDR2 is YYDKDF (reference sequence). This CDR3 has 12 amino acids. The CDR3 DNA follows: TGTGCCACCAGCAGTTATACGGGGACCCAGTACTTC. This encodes CATSSYTGTQYF. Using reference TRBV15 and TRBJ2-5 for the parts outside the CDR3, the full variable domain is DAMVIQNPRYQVTQFGKPVTLSCSQTLNHNVMYWYQQKSSQAPKLLFHYYDKDFNNEADTPDNFQSRRPNTSFCFLDIRSPGLGDTAMYLCATSSYTGTQYFGPGTRLLVL.

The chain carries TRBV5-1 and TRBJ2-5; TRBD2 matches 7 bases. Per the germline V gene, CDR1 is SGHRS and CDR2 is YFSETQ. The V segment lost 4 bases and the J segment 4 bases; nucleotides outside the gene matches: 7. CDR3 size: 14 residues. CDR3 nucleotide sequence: TGCGCCAGCAGCACCCGTCCGGGAGGAGAGACCCAGTACTTC. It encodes CASSTRPGGETQYF.

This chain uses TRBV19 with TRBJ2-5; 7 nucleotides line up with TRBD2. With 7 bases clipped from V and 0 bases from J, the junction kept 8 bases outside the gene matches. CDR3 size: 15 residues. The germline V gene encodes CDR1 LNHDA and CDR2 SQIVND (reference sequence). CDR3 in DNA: TGTGCCAGTAAACGGGACTATTCGTACCAAGAGACCCAGTACTTC. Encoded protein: CASKRDYSYQETQYF.

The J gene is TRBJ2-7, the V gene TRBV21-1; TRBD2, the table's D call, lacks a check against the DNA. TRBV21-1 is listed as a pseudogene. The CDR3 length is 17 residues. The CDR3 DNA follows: TGTGCCAGCAGCACAAGGACTAGCGGGAGAGGGCTGTACGAGCAGTACTTC. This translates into CASSTRTSGRGLYEQYF.

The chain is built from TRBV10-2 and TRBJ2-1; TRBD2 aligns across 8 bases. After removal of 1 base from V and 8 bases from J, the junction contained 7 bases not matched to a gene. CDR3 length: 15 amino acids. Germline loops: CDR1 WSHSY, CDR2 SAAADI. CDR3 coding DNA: TGCGCCAGCAGTGAGTGGACGGGGGGGCCATATGAGCAGTTCTTC. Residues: CASSEWTGGPYEQFF.

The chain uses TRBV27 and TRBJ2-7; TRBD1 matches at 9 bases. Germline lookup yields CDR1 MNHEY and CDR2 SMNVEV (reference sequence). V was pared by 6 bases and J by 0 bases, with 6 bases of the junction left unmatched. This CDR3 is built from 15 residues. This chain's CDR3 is CASSPGQGFSYEQYF. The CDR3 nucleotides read TGTGCCAGCAGCCCGGGACAGGGCTTCTCCTACGAGCAGTACTTC.